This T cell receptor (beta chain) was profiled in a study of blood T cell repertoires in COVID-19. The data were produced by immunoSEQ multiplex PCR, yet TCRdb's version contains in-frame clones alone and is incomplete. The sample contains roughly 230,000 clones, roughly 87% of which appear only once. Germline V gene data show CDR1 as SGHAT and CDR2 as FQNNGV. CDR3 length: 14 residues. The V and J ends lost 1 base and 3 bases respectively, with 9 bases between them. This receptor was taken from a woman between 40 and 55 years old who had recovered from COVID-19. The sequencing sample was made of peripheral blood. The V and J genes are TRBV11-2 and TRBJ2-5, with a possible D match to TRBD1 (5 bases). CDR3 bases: TGTGCCAGCAGCTTAGGATCCAGGGAAGAGACCCAGTACTTC. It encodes CASSLGSREETQYF.